Following are 23 T cell receptor beta chains from one sample sequenced in a study of T cell responses to AZD1222 COVID-19 vaccine. Only in-frame clones appear in the TCRdb table, and some are missing; sequencing was by immunoSEQ multiplex PCR. This sample has about 90,000 clones, with 90% to 95% found just once. The sequenced sample was peripheral blood, obtained on day 0 of MenACWY control vaccination. These receptors were collected from an adult in good health.

The chain couples TRBV2 to TRBJ1-1; 9 nucleotides line up with TRBD1. V dropped 8 bases and J dropped 4; count of bases not matched to a gene: 5. The CDR3 runs 13 residues. Germline V gene data show CDR1 as SNHLY and CDR2 as FYNNEI. The CDR3 sequence: CASGQGLGTEAFF. The CDR3 DNA follows: TGTGCCAGCGGACAGGGGCTAGGCACTGAAGCTTTCTTT. The full variable domain, with the rest looked up from reference TRBV2 and TRBJ1-1, is EPEVTQTPSHQVTQMGQEVILRCVPISNHLYFYWYRQILGQKVEFLVSFYNNEISEKSEIFDDQFSVERPDGSNFTLKIRSTKLEDSAMYFCASGQGLGTEAFFGQGTRLTVV.

The CDR3 sequence: CASSPGAASNYGYTF. The CDR3 bases are TGTGCCAGCAGCCCCGGGGCAGCCTCTAACTATGGCTACACCTTC. This rearrangement joins TRBV3-1 (or the pseudogene TRBV3-2) to TRBJ1-2, with D possibly TRBD1 on 5 matching bases. Germline V CDR1 and CDR2: LGHDT, YNNKEL (reference sequence). V lost 4 bases to trimming and J lost 0 bases, with 12 bases between them. This CDR3 comprises 15 residues.

This clone was counted once. The J gene is TRBJ1-5, the V gene TRBV25-1; TRBD1 is a possible D gene (5 bases). Trimming stripped 0 bases from V and 4 bases from J, with 7 bases between. Germline CDR1 reads MGHDK; CDR2 reads SYGVNS. CDR3 length equals 14 residues. The CDR3 loop reads CASSEYSGNQPQHF. CDR3 bases: TGTGCCAGCAGTGAATATTCAGGGAATCAGCCCCAGCATTTT.

The gene calls are TRBV19 and TRBJ2-5, with 11 bases aligning to TRBD2. This CDR3 comprises 16 residues. V shed 1 base, J shed 1 base, and the junction held 2 bases outside the gene matches. The germline CDR1 and CDR2 sequences are LNHDA and SQIVND (reference sequence). CDR3 amino acids: CASSIVSGGAQETQYF. The CDR3 nucleotides read TGTGCCAGTAGTATAGTTAGCGGGGGGGCCCAAGAGACCCAGTACTTC.

V usage is TRBV19 and J usage is TRBJ1-6, with D unresolved. CDR3 length: 14 amino acids. The V gene's germline CDR1 is LNHDA and CDR2 SQIVND (reference sequence). Trimming removed 4 bases from V and 11 bases from J, with 15 bases in between. The CDR3 here is CASSSEAPTAPLHF. DNA of the CDR3: TGTGCCAGTAGTAGTGAGGCCCCTACAGCACCCCTCCACTTT.

The rearrangement uses TRBV5-1 and TRBJ2-1; 12 bases align to TRBD1. Looked up from germline, CDR1 is SGHRS and CDR2 is YFSETQ. CDR3 length equals 14 residues. V trimming: 4 bases; J trimming: 10 bases; junction bases outside the gene matches: 6. The CDR3 region is CASSAGQGAAEQFF. As DNA, the CDR3 is TGCGCCAGCAGCGCGGGACAGGGGGCGGCGGAGCAGTTCTTC.

The sample holds one count of this clone. The V call is TRBV7-8, the J call TRBJ1-4; tentative D call: TRBD1 (6 bases). V was trimmed by 6 bases and J by 4 bases, leaving 12 bases between them. CDR3 length: 14 amino acids. From germline, CDR1 is SGHVS and CDR2 FQNEAQ. The CDR3 DNA is TGTGCCAGCAGAAAACAGGGCGATAATGAAAAACTGTTTTTT. This translates into CASRKQGDNEKLFF.

The gene calls are TRBV11-2 and TRBJ2-3, with D perhaps matching TRBD2 (5 bases). Trimming took off 0 bases at V and 2 bases at J, with 9 bases between the two ends. This CDR3 comprises 15 residues. Germline V CDR1 and CDR2: SGHAT, FQNNGV. CDR3 nucleotide sequence: TGTGCCAGCAGCTTAGAAGGCGGGTCCACAGATACGCAGTATTTT. Protein sequence: CASSLEGGSTDTQYF.

The chain combines TRBV5-1 with TRBJ1-6; 7 nucleotides agree with TRBD1. This CDR3 contains 14 residues. Unmatched junction bases numbered 6, after V lost 4 bases and J lost 8 bases. From germline, CDR1 is SGHRS and CDR2 YFSETQ. CDR3 sequence (DNA): TGCGCCAGCAGCCAAACAGGGGTTGATTCACCCCTCCACTTT. It translates to CASSQTGVDSPLHF.

J is TRBJ1-6 and V is TRBV7-2, with a tentative D call TRBD1 (5 bases). The V and J ends lost 4 bases and 5 bases respectively, with 12 bases between them. CDR3 length: 15 residues. Looked up from germline, CDR1 is SGHTA and CDR2 is FQGNSA. CDR3 loop: CASSYQGGDNSPLHF. CDR3 nucleotide sequence: TGTGCCAGCAGCTATCAGGGTGGGGATAATTCACCCCTCCACTTT.

The V and J genes are TRBV25-1 and TRBJ2-5; 12 bases fit TRBD2. J lost 4 bases, V lost 4 bases, and 7 bases had no gene match. The CDR3 runs to 16 residues. Germline values: CDR1 MGHDK, CDR2 SYGVNS. CDR3 sequence reads: CASSVPSGGALETQYF. The CDR3 bases are TGTGCCAGCAGTGTCCCTAGCGGGGGGGCCTTAGAGACCCAGTACTTC. The full variable domain, completed using reference TRBV25-1 and TRBJ2-5, is EADIYQTPRYLVIGTGKKITLECSQTMGHDKMYWYQQDPGMELHLIHYSYGVNSTEKGDLSSESTVSRIRTEHFPLTLESARPSHTSQYLCASSVPSGGALETQYFGPGTRLLVL.

The V gene is TRBV28, the J gene TRBJ2-7, with D possibly matching TRBD1 (6 bases). The CDR3 is 15 amino acids. Trimming stripped 3 bases from V and 1 base from J, with 13 bases between. CDR1 is MDHEN and CDR2 is SYDVKM in the germline V gene. The CDR3 sequence: CASSFQFRGSYEQYF. The CDR3 nucleotides read TGTGCCAGCAGTTTTCAGTTTAGGGGGTCCTACGAGCAGTACTTC.

The chain has TRBV28 and TRBJ1-2, with D possibly matching TRBD1 (5 bases). There are 13 residues in the CDR3. Looked up from germline, CDR1 is MDHEN and CDR2 is SYDVKM. V lost 5 bases and J lost 6, with 13 bases in between. Written as DNA, the CDR3 is TGTGCCAGCAGTGGGACCTACCGAGATGGCTACACCTTC. Amino acids: CASSGTYRDGYTF.

The chain couples TRBV5-1 to TRBJ1-2; no firm D call. Trimming pared 2 bases from V and 4 bases from J, leaving 15 bases between. The CDR3 spans 15 residues. Germline V CDR1 and CDR2: SGHRS, YFSETQ. This chain's CDR3 is CASSLRVEGSYGYTF. The CDR3 DNA sequence: TGCGCCAGCAGCTTAAGGGTTGAAGGGAGCTATGGCTACACCTTC.

This chain connects TRBV11-3 to TRBJ2-2; 7 nucleotides match TRBD1. This CDR3 contains 15 residues. The junction had 7 bases not matched to a gene; V was cut back by 5 bases and J by 4 bases. Germline V gene sequence: CDR1 SGHNT, CDR2 YENEEA. DNA of the CDR3: TGTGCCAGCAGCACTAAAGGACAGGCCACCGGGGAGCTGTTTTTT. Translation gives CASSTKGQATGELFF.

The V gene is TRBV6-2 or TRBV6-3, the J gene TRBJ2-5; D gene uncertain. V lost 2 bases, J lost 5 bases, and 6 bases lay in between. Germline V gene data show CDR1 as MNHEY and CDR2 as SVGEGT. This CDR3 is 12 amino acids long. The chain's CDR3 is CASSYIGETQYF. CDR3 DNA sequence: TGTGCCAGCAGTTACATCGGGGAGACCCAGTACTTC.

The DNA for the CDR3 is TGCGCCAGCAGCCCGGTCACGGGCCAGAATTCACCCCTCCACTTT. Amino acid sequence: CASSPVTGQNSPLHF. This rearrangement joins TRBV4-3 to TRBJ1-6; the D is unclear. Per the germline V gene, CDR1 is LGHNA and CDR2 is YSLEER. Trimming removed 4 bases from V and 7 bases from J, with 14 bases in between. The CDR3 is 15 residues long.

The genes are TRBV29-1 and TRBJ2-5; 8 nucleotides agree with TRBD1. With 1 base clipped from V and 2 bases from J, the junction kept 3 bases outside the gene matches. The CDR3 loop spans 14 amino acids. Per germline, CDR1 SQVTM and CDR2 ANQGSEA. The CDR3 nucleotides read TGCAGCGTTGAAGGGACAGGGACACAAGAGACCCAGTACTTC. As protein: CSVEGTGTQETQYF.

V gene TRBV24-1 combines with J gene TRBJ1-2; 8 nucleotides line up with TRBD1. Trimming removed 2 bases from V and 5 bases from J; junction bases left unmatched: 12. The germline gives CDR1 KGHDR, CDR2 SFDVKD. The CDR3 runs to 17 residues. The DNA of the CDR3 is TGTGCCACCAGTGATTCCCACCGGACAGGGCTGGGGTATGGCTACACCTTC. It specifies CATSDSHRTGLGYGYTF.

The DNA of the CDR3 is TGTGCCACCAGTGACCCGGACAGGGGAGTGGAGACCCAGTACTTC. This encodes CATSDPDRGVETQYF. This rearrangement joins TRBV24-1 to TRBJ2-5; 9 bases map to TRBD1. The CDR3 sequence is 15 residues long. The germline V gene encodes CDR1 KGHDR and CDR2 SFDVKD. Trimming removed 4 bases from V and 5 bases from J; junction bases left unmatched: 7.

This chain connects TRBV18 to TRBJ1-4; D uncertain. V was trimmed by 4 bases and J by 3 bases, leaving 18 bases between them. The CDR3 spans 17 residues. The germline V gene encodes CDR1 KGHSH and CDR2 LQKENI. The CDR3 region has the DNA TGTGCCAGCTCACGAGGAAGGGCAGCCTCGGCTAATGAAAAACTGTTTTTT. It yields the protein CASSRGRAASANEKLFF.

V usage is TRBV28 and J usage is TRBJ1-5; D is uncertain. Germline CDR1 is MDHEN and CDR2 is SYDVKM. V lost 5 bases and J lost 4, with 12 bases in between. This CDR3 is 14 amino acids long. CDR3 in DNA: TGTGCCAGCAGTCTGATTCAGGCAAATCAGCCCCAGCATTTT. It encodes CASSLIQANQPQHF.

This rearrangement joins TRBV6-1 to TRBJ2-7, with TRBD2 as a possible D gene (6 bases). The germline gives CDR1 MNHNS, CDR2 SASEGT. V was clipped by 4 bases and J by 5 bases, with 21 bases between them. The CDR3 runs to 16 residues. The CDR3 spells CASSANRREFLDEQYF. In nucleotides, the CDR3 is TGTGCCAGCAGTGCGAACAGGAGGGAATTCCTCGACGAGCAGTACTTC.